This T cell receptor beta chain was documented in a study of T cells in Graves' hyperthyroidism and ophthalmopathy. The investigators amplified TCR beta CDR3 regions from RNA transcripts. First-round RT-PCR with HTBI primers amplified the TCR CDR3 region. MiXCR was run by TCRdb on the multiplex PCR reads, yielding one entry per CDR3 protein. The sample shows 750,000 to 900,000 distinct CDR3 sequences, 38% of them seen only once. This CDR3 is 15 amino acids long. CDR1 is MNHNS and CDR2 is SASEGT in the germline V gene. V trimming: 5 bases; J trimming: 7 bases; junction bases outside the gene matches: 10.

This clonotype was obtained from a man aged 18 to 35 with Graves' hyperthyroidism. The genes are TRBV6-1 and TRBJ1-5, with 8 bases fitting TRBD1. The source material was blood. Here the CDR3 DNA reads TGTGCCAGCAGTCTTACTGACAGGGGAGGGCAGCCCCAGCATTTT. This codes for CASSLTDRGGQPQHF.